A single sample gave rise to the 27 T cell receptor beta chains below, sequenced in a study of response to subunit inactivated influenza vaccine. Each CDR3 protein gets one entry after TCRdb re-called the RT-PCR reads with MiXCR. The table has around 570,000 distinct CDR3 sequences, 6.5% to 8% seen once. This specimen was PBMCs from blood, taken around 25 months after vaccination. The receptors shown here come from a man between 50 and 75 years old who received an inactivated influenza vaccine.

This clonotype has only a few counts. The chain has TRBV20-1 and TRBJ2-1; possible D gene TRBD2, 6 bases. The germline V gene has CDR1 DFQATT and CDR2 SNEGSKA (reference sequence). Trimming left V 2 bases short and J 7 bases short, with 12 bases between. This CDR3 has 13 amino acids. The CDR3 coding sequence is TGCAGTGCTAGATCCGGGGAGGTAAATGAGCAGTTCTTC. Translation: CSARSGEVNEQFF.

This clonotype was seen more than once but under ten times. The CDR3 does not end in the conserved phenylalanine or tryptophan, so this is likely a read error. This chain connects TRBV5-1 to TRBJ1-2; the D gene is possibly TRBD1 (5 bases). CDR1 SGHRS and CDR2 YFSETQ come from the germline V gene. Trimming removed 4 bases at V and 2 bases at J, with 18 bases between. The CDR3 contains 16 residues. In nucleotides, the CDR3 is TGCGCCAGCAGCCCAGGGACTGCTAGCCTCAACTATGGCTACACCTCC. Its protein is CASSPGTASLNYGYTS.

The chain is built from TRBV9 and TRBJ2-1; 7 nucleotides align to TRBD1. The V gene end was trimmed by 3 bases and the J gene end by 7 bases; junction bases not matched to a gene: 7. From germline, CDR1 is SGDLS and CDR2 YYNGEE. The CDR3 extends over 14 amino acids. This CDR3 is CASSAPSGQNEQFF. The CDR3 nucleotides read TGTGCCAGCAGCGCGCCCTCGGGACAGAATGAGCAGTTCTTC. Looking up the rest from reference TRBV9 and TRBJ2-1 gives the full variable domain: DSGVTQTPKHLITATGQRVTLRCSPRSGDLSVYWYQQSLDQGLQFLIQYYNGEERAKGNILERFSAQQFPDLHSELNLSSLELGDSALYFCASSAPSGQNEQFFGPGTRLTVL.

This clonotype was observed a few times. The J gene is TRBJ2-7, the V gene TRBV6-1; TRBD1 agrees at 8 bases. CDR1 and CDR2 (germline): MNHNS, SASEGT. This CDR3 has 15 amino acids. Trimming at V came to 5 bases and at J to 2 bases, leaving 8 bases not matched to a gene. CDR3 residues: CASSPRRDRTYEQYF. CDR3 nucleotide sequence: TGTGCCAGCAGTCCCCGCCGGGACAGGACCTACGAGCAGTACTTC.

This clonotype was seen a few times. V and J are TRBV28 and TRBJ2-1, with 14 bases fitting TRBD2. J lost 0 bases, V lost 4 bases, and 11 bases had no gene match. The germline V gene has CDR1 MDHEN and CDR2 SYDVKM. The CDR3 is 20 residues long. The CDR3 DNA sequence: TGTGCCAGCAGTTCCCAATCGACTAGCGGGAGGGTATACTCCTACAATGAGCAGTTCTTC. Translating gives CASSSQSTSGRVYSYNEQFF.

As for this clonotype: Being one base from a much bigger clone, this may be a read error. This chain connects TRBV25-1 to TRBJ2-3; TRBD1 agrees at 9 bases. Germline values: CDR1 MGHDK, CDR2 SYGVNS. The junction had 12 bases not matched to a gene; V was cut back by 8 bases and J by 3 bases. The CDR3 runs to 16 residues. This chain's CDR3 is CASCAKQGAVTDTQYF. DNA of the CDR3: TGTGCCAGCTGTGCAAAACAGGGGGCGGTTACAGATACGCAGTATTTT.

This clonotype has at least ten counts. This chain uses TRBV5-8 with TRBJ1-4; maybe TRBD1 (6 bases). V was pared by 3 bases and J by 1 base, with 16 bases between. CDR3 length: 17 residues. CDR1 SGHTS and CDR2 YDEGEE come from the germline V gene. CDR3 bases: TGTGCCAGCAGCTACGGATCGGGGGGCGTAACTAATGAAAAACTGTTTTTT. Translation gives CASSYGSGGVTNEKLFF.

This clonotype was recorded many times. The chain links TRBV18 to TRBJ2-3, with D perhaps TRBD1 (5 bases). V lost 0 bases and J lost 6, with 10 bases in between. The CDR3 sequence is 14 residues long. Germline assignment: CDR1 KGHSH and CDR2 LQKENI. The CDR3 reads CASSPPTDRDTQYF. The CDR3 region has the DNA TGTGCCAGCTCACCACCGACAGACCGGGATACGCAGTATTTT.

Ten or more counts support this clonotype. The chain joins TRBV5-1 to TRBJ1-6, with D possibly TRBD1 on 6 matching bases. This CDR3 spans 15 amino acids. Deletions cut 0 bases from V and 6 bases from J, with 10 bases between. Germline lookup yields CDR1 SGHRS and CDR2 YFSETQ. DNA of the CDR3: TGCGCCAGCAGCTTGGACAGGGTGGGTAATTCACCCCTCCACTTT. It specifies CASSLDRVGNSPLHF. The full variable domain, its missing parts supplied by reference TRBV5-1 and TRBJ1-6, is KAGVTQTPRYLIKTRGQQVTLSCSPISGHRSVSWYQQTPGQGLQFLFEYFSETQRNKGNFPGRFSGRQFSNSRSEMNVSTLELGDSALYLCASSLDRVGNSPLHFGNGTRLTVT.

This clonotype was counted only a few times. This chain links TRBV11-2 with TRBJ2-2, with D perhaps matching TRBD2 (6 bases). This CDR3 contains 13 residues. CDR1 and CDR2 from the germline V gene are SGHAT and FQNNGV. V shed 5 bases and J shed 7 bases, with 11 bases lying between them. DNA of the CDR3: TGTGCCAGCAGCCTCCGGGAGTTCGGGGAGCTGTTTTTT. As protein: CASSLREFGELFF.

This clonotype was seen ten or more times. This sequence joins TRBV12-3 or TRBV12-4 and TRBJ1-1; the D gene is possibly TRBD1 (5 bases). This CDR3 has 18 residues. V was clipped by 5 bases and J by 2 bases, with 24 bases between them. The CDR3: CASSPGRGWTTRNTEAFF. The CDR3 DNA reads TGTGCCAGCAGTCCCGGGCGAGGCTGGACAACCCGAAACACTGAAGCTTTCTTT.

In this sample, this clonotype turned up many times. The J gene is TRBJ2-2, the V gene TRBV5-1; TRBD2 might be the D (6 bases). Germline V gene data show CDR1 as SGHRS and CDR2 as YFSETQ. CDR3 length equals 19 residues. Trimming cost V 0 bases and J 2 bases, with 20 bases left between them. CDR3 residues: CASSLERVGLSYNTGELFF. In DNA, the CDR3 is TGCGCCAGCAGCTTGGAGCGGGTTGGCTTGTCTTATAACACCGGGGAGCTGTTTTTT.

This clonotype was seen only a few times. This CDR3 reads CASSFAGGSSYNEQFF. In nucleotides, the CDR3 is TGCGCCAGCAGCTTCGCGGGGGGGAGCTCCTACAATGAGCAGTTCTTC. The chain couples TRBV5-1 to TRBJ2-1, with 9 bases identical to TRBD2. This CDR3 comprises 16 residues. With 2 bases clipped from V and 0 bases from J, the junction kept 3 bases outside the gene matches. Germline loops: CDR1 SGHRS, CDR2 YFSETQ. The entire variable domain, with the rest obtained from reference TRBV5-1 and TRBJ2-1, is as follows: KAGVTQTPRYLIKTRGQQVTLSCSPISGHRSVSWYQQTPGQGLQFLFEYFSETQRNKGNFPGRFSGRQFSNSRSEMNVSTLELGDSALYLCASSFAGGSSYNEQFFGPGTRLTVL.

The chain has TRBV7-2 and TRBJ2-7, with 9 bases identical to TRBD1. This CDR3 region has 14 residues. Germline V gene sequence: CDR1 SGHTA, CDR2 FQGNSA. With 4 bases clipped from V and 7 bases from J, the junction kept 8 bases outside the gene matches. CDR3 in amino acids: CASSWGQGVGEQYF. The CDR3 nucleotides are TGTGCCAGCAGCTGGGGACAGGGTGTAGGGGAGCAGTACTTC.

The J gene is TRBJ2-2, the V gene TRBV10-3; D gene uncertain. The CDR3 is 16 amino acids. Trimming shortened V by 10 bases and J by 0 bases, and 18 bases separated the two germline ends. Germline CDR1 is ENHRY and CDR2 is SYGVKD. The CDR3 nucleotides are TGTGCCAGCTTCCTACCACGATTCGCGAACACCGGGGAGCTGTTTTTT. Its protein is CASFLPRFANTGELFF.

In its sample, this clonotype was seen a few times. The rearrangement uses TRBV6-5 and TRBJ2-2, with no clear D. The CDR3 is made up of 16 amino acids. The V gene lost 2 bases and the J gene lost 4 bases, with 14 bases spanning the gap. Germline-derived CDR1 and CDR2 are MNHEY and SVGAGI. The CDR3 spells CASSYVRSLSTGELFF. For the CDR3, the DNA is TGTGCCAGCAGTTACGTGAGGAGCTTGAGCACCGGGGAGCTGTTTTTT.

This chain uses TRBV9 with TRBJ2-5; D tentatively reads TRBD1 or TRBD2 (5 bases each). Per the germline V gene, CDR1 is SGDLS and CDR2 is YYNGEE. The CDR3 spans 15 residues. Trimming shortened V by 4 bases and J by 4 bases, and 17 bases separated the two germline ends. The CDR3 DNA reads as TGTGCCAGCAGCCCATCAGCAGGGACGCGAGAGACCCAGTACTTC. Encoded protein: CASSPSAGTRETQYF.

This clonotype has at least ten counts. This chain joins TRBV4-1 and TRBJ2-1, with 10 nucleotides matching TRBD1. The CDR3 loop spans 16 amino acids. The V gene end was trimmed by 0 bases and the J gene end by 3 bases; junction bases not matched to a gene: 2. Germline V CDR1 and CDR2: MGHRA, YSYEKL. As DNA, the CDR3 is TGCGCCAGCAGCCAAGACCGGACAGGGGGCTACAATGAGCAGTTCTTC. Its protein is CASSQDRTGGYNEQFF.

Many counts were recorded for this clonotype. V and J are TRBV29-1 and TRBJ2-3; D is unclear. The V end lost 4 bases, the J end lost 6 bases, and 8 bases lay between the germline ends. The CDR3 has 11 amino acids. Germline V CDR1 and CDR2: SQVTM, ANQGSEA. The CDR3 region has the DNA TGCAGCGTTGGAATGGGGGATACGCAGTATTTT. Translation gives CSVGMGDTQYF.

The sample holds many counts of this clonotype. CDR3 nucleotides: TGTGCCAGCAGCTTAGCCGGCCGGAACTATGGCTACACCTTC. It specifies CASSLAGRNYGYTF. The gene calls are TRBV11-2 and TRBJ1-2; D not certain. Germline V CDR1 and CDR2: SGHAT, FQNNGV. There are 14 residues in the CDR3. V lost 1 base to trimming and J lost 2 bases, with 8 bases between them.

This clonotype was counted a few times. V is TRBV20-1 and J is TRBJ1-3, with TRBD1 matching 8 bases. The germline V gene encodes CDR1 DFQATT and CDR2 SNEGSKA (reference sequence). With 3 bases clipped from V and 3 bases from J, the junction kept 7 bases outside the gene matches. The CDR3 runs 15 residues. The CDR3, as DNA: TGCAGTGCTAGTCCCCCGACAGGGGATGGAAACACCATATATTTT. Translation: CSASPPTGDGNTIYF.

In its sample, this clonotype was seen many times. The rearrangement joins TRBV18 to TRBJ2-7, with TRBD1 identical over 10 bases. J lost 6 bases, V lost 3 bases, and 5 bases had no gene match. The CDR3 has 14 residues. The germline gives CDR1 KGHSH, CDR2 LQKENI. The CDR3 sequence: CASSPGTGVGEQYF. The CDR3 DNA reads TGTGCCAGCTCACCCGGGACAGGGGTTGGCGAGCAGTACTTC.

The CDR3 DNA reads as TGTGCCAGCAGCCCAGGCGGACTAGCGGGAGTAGAGACCCAGTACTTC. It is translated as CASSPGGLAGVETQYF. This chain links TRBV14 with TRBJ2-5, with TRBD2 identical over 13 bases. The trim removed 4 bases at V and 4 bases at J, leaving 6 bases unmatched. This CDR3 is 16 amino acids long. Germline CDR1 and CDR2: SGHDN and FVKESK.

This clonotype was counted between two and nine times. This chain joins TRBV29-1 and TRBJ1-6; tentatively, D is TRBD1 (5 bases). Trimming took 4 bases from V and 5 from J, leaving 12 bases between them. Germline V lookup: CDR1 SQVTM, CDR2 ANQGSEA. The CDR3 has 14 amino acids. The CDR3 bases are TGCAGCGTTGCAGGAGGAGGGGATAATTCACCCCTCCACTTT. This codes for CSVAGGGDNSPLHF.

This clonotype was recorded at least ten times. The chain has TRBV21-1 and TRBJ2-2; the table names TRBD2, a call not compared with the DNA. TRBV21-1 is listed as a pseudogene. The CDR3 loop spans 17 amino acids. The DNA for the CDR3 is TGTGCCAGCACCCAAGCATTGGGACGAACGGGCACCGGGGAGCTGTTTTTT. Residues: CASTQALGRTGTGELFF.

This clonotype was found many times. The gene calls are TRBV7-2 and TRBJ2-7; the D is unclear. This CDR3 is 14 amino acids long. Germline V gives CDR1 SGHTA, CDR2 FQGNSA. The germline V and J ends were trimmed by 3 bases and 0 bases, with 9 bases remaining between them. The CDR3 DNA sequence: TGTGCCAGCAGCTTTGAGTATCGCTCCTACGAGCAGTACTTC. Protein sequence: CASSFEYRSYEQYF.

The V call is TRBV20-1, the J call TRBJ2-5; maybe TRBD2 (6 bases). The germline gives CDR1 DFQATT, CDR2 SNEGSKA (reference sequence). The CDR3 covers 15 residues. Trimming removed 0 bases at V and 4 bases at J, with 15 bases between. The CDR3 nucleotides read TGCAGTGCTAGAGATCCGGAGGGAGTGGGAGAGACCCAGTACTTC. Its protein is CSARDPEGVGETQYF.